Sequencing of this T cell receptor beta chain was carried out in a study of T cell changes during pregnancy in multiple sclerosis. The germline gives CDR1 MDHEN, CDR2 SYDVKM. The CDR3 contains 14 residues. The V gene lost 1 base and the J gene lost 5 bases, with 12 bases spanning the gap. Produced via immunoSEQ multiplex PCR; TCRdb's table is partial and in-frame only. The table has about 110,000 clones, about 93% seen once. This receptor was identified in a female donor with multiple sclerosis, enrolled in a pregnancy study. The genes are TRBV28 and TRBJ2-7; the D gene is possibly TRBD2 (6 bases). The specimen was peripheral blood, collected in the third trimester of pregnancy. For the CDR3, the DNA is TGTGCCAGCAGTTTATCGGGGGTGGGCAACGAGCAGTACTTC. It is translated as CASSLSGVGNEQYF.